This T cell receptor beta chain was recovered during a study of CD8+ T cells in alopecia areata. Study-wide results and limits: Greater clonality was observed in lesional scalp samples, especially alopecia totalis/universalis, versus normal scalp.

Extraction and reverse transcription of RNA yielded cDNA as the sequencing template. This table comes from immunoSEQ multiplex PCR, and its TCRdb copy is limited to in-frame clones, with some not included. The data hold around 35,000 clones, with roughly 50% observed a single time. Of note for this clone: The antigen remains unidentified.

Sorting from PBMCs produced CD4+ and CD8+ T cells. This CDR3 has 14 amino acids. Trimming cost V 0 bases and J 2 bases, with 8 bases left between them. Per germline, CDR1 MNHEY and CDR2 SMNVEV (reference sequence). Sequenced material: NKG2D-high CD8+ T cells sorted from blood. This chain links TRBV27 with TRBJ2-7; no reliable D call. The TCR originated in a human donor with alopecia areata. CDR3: CASSLSLLAYEQYF. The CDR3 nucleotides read TGTGCCAGCAGTTTATCACTATTGGCCTACGAGCAGTACTTC.